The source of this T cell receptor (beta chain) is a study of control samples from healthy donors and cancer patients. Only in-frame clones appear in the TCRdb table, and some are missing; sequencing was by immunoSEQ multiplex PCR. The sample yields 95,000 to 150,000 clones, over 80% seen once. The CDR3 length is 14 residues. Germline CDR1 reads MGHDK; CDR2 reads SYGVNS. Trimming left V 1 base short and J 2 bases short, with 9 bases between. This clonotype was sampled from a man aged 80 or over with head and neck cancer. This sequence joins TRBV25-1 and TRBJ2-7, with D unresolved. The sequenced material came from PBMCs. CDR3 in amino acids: CASSESGFAYEQYF. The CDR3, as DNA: TGTGCCAGCAGTGAATCCGGGTTCGCCTACGAGCAGTACTTC.